This T cell receptor beta chain appears in the sequencing data of a study of blood T cell repertoires in COVID-19. Methods used by the authors: Estimation of nucleated cell counts relied on the amplification of reference gene primers. Produced via immunoSEQ multiplex PCR; TCRdb's table is partial and in-frame only. The D gene and trimming were derived from the DNA, and the V and J assignments and clone size from that table. The data hold hundreds of thousands of clones, with roughly nine tenths observed a single time. This clone was seen a handful of times. The material sequenced was PBMCs or T cells enriched from blood (not recorded which). The TCR originated in a woman in her 50s in a cohort exposed to, infected with or recovered from COVID-19 (not recorded which).

The CDR3 spells CASSRPGQGVAEAFF. In DNA, the CDR3 is TGTGCCAGCAGCCGCCCTGGACAGGGAGTCGCTGAAGCTTTCTTT. The rearrangement uses TRBV6-5 and TRBJ1-1; 8 nucleotides align to TRBD1. Trimming at V came to 6 bases and at J to 6 bases, leaving 12 bases not matched to a gene. CDR3 length: 15 residues. From germline, CDR1 is MNHEY and CDR2 SVGAGI.